Below, 15 T cell receptor beta chains from the same sample are listed, as sequenced in a study of CD8 T cells in ankylosing spondylitis. TCRdb itself ran the 5' RACE reads through MiXCR, one entry per CDR3 protein. The table lists roughly 180,000 distinct CDR3 sequences, 10% to 15% of them singletons. The sequenced sample consisted of blood, either unsorted or a sorted T cell fraction (not recorded which). These receptors came from a female donor with ankylosing spondylitis or in good health (not recorded which).

This clonotype was observed a handful of times. This sequence joins TRBV5-1 and TRBJ2-2, with TRBD2 matching 11 bases. J lost 7 bases, V lost 4 bases, and 9 bases had no gene match. Germline V lookup: CDR1 SGHRS, CDR2 YFSETQ. The CDR3 loop spans 16 amino acids. This CDR3 is CASSVSGRAEGGELFF. In DNA form, the CDR3 reads TGCGCCAGCAGCGTTAGCGGGAGGGCCGAAGGCGGGGAGCTGTTTTTT.

The table lists this clonotype with many counts. V usage is TRBV4-3 and J usage is TRBJ1-1; TRBD1 might be the D (5 bases). The CDR3 consists of 15 residues. The V gene lost 0 bases and the J gene lost 1 base, with 9 bases spanning the gap. CDR1 is LGHNA and CDR2 is YSLEER in the germline V gene. This CDR3 is CASSQDGQGNTEAFF. The CDR3 nucleotides read TGCGCCAGCAGCCAAGATGGGCAGGGGAACACTGAAGCTTTCTTT.

This clonotype has at least ten counts. The chain combines TRBV7-2 with TRBJ2-5, with D possibly being TRBD2 (5 bases). V was shortened by 4 bases and J by 1 base, with 13 bases between the two germline ends. The CDR3 has 15 amino acids. Per the germline V gene, CDR1 is SGHTA and CDR2 is FQGNSA. This CDR3 reads CASSWVGGLQETQYF. CDR3 nucleotides: TGTGCCAGCAGCTGGGTTGGCGGGCTCCAAGAGACCCAGTACTTC.

This clonotype has ten or more counts. The V call is TRBV12-3 or TRBV12-4, the J call TRBJ2-1; 8 nucleotides match TRBD2. Trimming at V came to 4 bases and at J to 4 bases, leaving 9 bases not matched to a gene. This CDR3 spans 16 amino acids. CDR3 in DNA: TGTGCCAGCAGTTCCCCCGGAGCGGGAGTTTACAATGAGCAGTTCTTC. Amino acid sequence: CASSSPGAGVYNEQFF.

The chain joins TRBV5-1 to TRBJ2-7; 11 bases fit TRBD1. CDR3 size: 15 residues. In germline, CDR1 is SGHRS, CDR2 YFSETQ. V was pared by 4 bases and J by 6 bases, with 9 bases of the junction left unmatched. DNA of the CDR3: TGCGCCAGCAGCGCCCGGGACAGGGGGGATCGCGAGCAGTACTTC. This encodes CASSARDRGDREQYF.

This clonotype was counted only a few times. The chain joins TRBV19 to TRBJ1-5, with D maybe TRBD1 (6 bases). V was trimmed by 4 bases and J by 0 bases, leaving 16 bases between them. The CDR3 extends over 17 amino acids. Germline CDR1 reads LNHDA; CDR2 reads SQIVND (reference sequence). The CDR3 DNA is TGTGCCAGTAGTAGGATCAGGGGTGGGGGTAGCAATCAGCCCCAGCATTTT. Translating gives CASSRIRGGGSNQPQHF.

In this sample, this clonotype is medium-sized (0.01 to 0.1%). V gene TRBV4-1 combines with J gene TRBJ2-2; D might be TRBD2 (5 bases). Germline V CDR1 and CDR2: MGHRA, YSYEKL. Trimming took 3 bases from V and 6 from J, leaving 11 bases between them. This CDR3 region has 14 residues. CDR3 in amino acids: CASSHGLDSGELFF. In DNA, the CDR3 is TGCGCCAGCAGCCACGGACTCGACTCCGGGGAGCTGTTTTTT.

At least ten counts were recorded for this clonotype. This chain joins TRBV29-1 and TRBJ1-1; D gene unclear. CDR3 length: 15 amino acids. V lost 2 bases and J 0 bases, leaving 13 bases between the germline ends. The germline gives CDR1 SQVTM, CDR2 ANQGSEA. CDR3 amino acids: CSVESGQNMNTEAFF. As DNA, the CDR3 is TGCAGCGTTGAATCAGGCCAGAACATGAACACTGAAGCTTTCTTT.

The sample holds many counts of this clonotype. The chain combines TRBV7-2 with TRBJ2-1; a possible D gene is TRBD2 (5 bases). The germline gives CDR1 SGHTA, CDR2 FQGNSA. This CDR3 region has 15 residues. V was cut by 5 bases and J by 6 bases, with 17 bases left in between. The chain's CDR3 is CASSPSFTQLNEQFF. CDR3 nucleotides: TGTGCCAGCAGCCCTAGCTTCACACAACTCAATGAGCAGTTCTTC.

The chain is built from TRBV6-5 and TRBJ1-1, with TRBD1 identical over 8 bases. CDR3 size: 16 residues. Germline-derived CDR1 and CDR2 are MNHEY and SVGAGI. V was clipped by 2 bases and J by 7 bases; unmatched bases: 12. CDR3 coding DNA: TGTGCCAGCAGTTACGCACCAGGAACAGGGGGAGGTGAAGCTTTCTTT. Translated, it gives CASSYAPGTGGGEAFF.

This clonotype has at least ten counts. The chain uses TRBV4-3 and TRBJ1-2; 10 nucleotides line up with TRBD1. The germline V gene has CDR1 LGHNA and CDR2 YSLEER. V shed 8 bases and J 0 bases; nucleotides not matched to a gene: 3. CDR3 length equals 14 residues. The CDR3 sequence is CASSTGGPNYGYTF. The CDR3 coding sequence is TGCGCCAGCTCGACAGGGGGCCCTAACTATGGCTACACCTTC.

This clonotype was picked up many times. The chain joins TRBV27 to TRBJ1-6, with no clear D. The germline V gene encodes CDR1 MNHEY and CDR2 SMNVEV (reference sequence). The ends were cut back, 6 bases at V and 9 bases at J, with 18 bases in the middle. The CDR3 totals 15 residues. The CDR3 nucleotides are TGTGCCAGCAGCCTCCGGGCCCCCGGGATTTCACCCCTCCACTTT. It codes for CASSLRAPGISPLHF.

This rearrangement joins TRBV20-1 to TRBJ2-7, with 12 bases that match TRBD2. Germline V gives CDR1 DFQATT, CDR2 SNEGSKA (reference sequence). Trimming at V came to 3 bases and at J to 7 bases, leaving 10 bases not matched to a gene. The CDR3 extends over 15 amino acids. This chain's CDR3 is CSASRGLAGSREQYF. CDR3 nucleotide sequence: TGCAGTGCTAGTAGGGGACTAGCGGGTTCTCGGGAGCAGTACTTC.

Many counts were recorded for this clonotype. The J gene is TRBJ2-6, the V gene TRBV6-1, with D possibly TRBD2 on 5 matching bases. CDR3 length: 15 amino acids. Trimming removed 2 bases at V and 2 bases at J, with 7 bases between. Per the germline V gene, CDR1 is MNHNS and CDR2 is SASEGT. CDR3: CASSETGTGANVLTF. In DNA, the CDR3 is TGTGCCAGCAGTGAAACCGGGACTGGGGCCAACGTCCTGACTTTC.

This clonotype was observed many times. This chain joins TRBV20-1 and TRBJ2-1; D not certain. The CDR3 is 13 amino acids. Germline CDR1 DFQATT, CDR2 SNEGSKA (reference sequence). The V end lost 2 bases, the J end lost 5 bases, and 10 bases lay between the germline ends. CDR3 nucleotides: TGCAGTGCTAGACCCGACATAAACAATGAGCAGTTCTTC. Translating it yields CSARPDINNEQFF.